This T cell receptor (beta chain) is drawn from a study of shared clonotypes between healthy human individuals. V lost 3 bases and J lost 8; bases outside the gene matches: 5. Germline loops: CDR1 SNHLY, CDR2 FYNNEI. There are 13 residues in the CDR3. Overall study findings and caveats: Sorted-subset sequencing was shown by rarefaction to be incomplete despite large depth.

In replicate PCRs of sorted subsets, about 200 ng DNA, tens of thousands of T cell genomes, was used. Data came from immunoSEQ multiplex PCR; TCRdb stores just in-frame clones and leaves some out. The sample includes about 2.4 million clones, approximately 94% of them seen just once. Turning to this clone: The antigen remains unidentified.

Sample: naive CD4+ T cells from PBMCs. Subset meaning: CD45RA+ positively selected. The chain uses TRBV2 and TRBJ1-2; TRBD1 agrees at 8 bases. The clonotype was recovered from a man aged 18 to 30 in good health. Some clones in this sample may be carry-over from other donors' samples. The CDR3 here is CASSEETGVGYTF. The CDR3 bases are TGTGCCAGCAGTGAGGAGACAGGGGTCGGCTACACCTTC.